What follows describes a single T cell receptor (beta chain). Study processing details: Estimation of nucleated cell counts was performed using reference gene primer amplification. Here immunoSEQ multiplex PCR was the method, and the copy in TCRdb shows in-frame clones only, minus some. That table gives V, J and clone size, and the DNA gave D and trimming. The table has about 160,000 clones, around 87% seen once. The source of the sample is a study of blood T cell repertoires in COVID-19. Study information: T cells, B-cell-depleted T cells, or PBMCs supplied cDNA or gDNA.

Trimming took 4 bases from V and 7 from J, leaving 14 bases between them. Germline CDR1 LGHDT, CDR2 YNNKEL (reference sequence). This CDR3 spans 13 amino acids. The chain has TRBV3-1 (or the pseudogene TRBV3-2) and TRBJ2-7; D is uncertain. This TCR came from a woman aged 65 to 85 with COVID-19, enrolled during active disease. Sequenced: peripheral blood. The CDR3 reads CASSPLTPGEQYF. CDR3 sequence (DNA): TGTGCCAGCAGCCCCTTGACCCCCGGGGAGCAGTACTTC.